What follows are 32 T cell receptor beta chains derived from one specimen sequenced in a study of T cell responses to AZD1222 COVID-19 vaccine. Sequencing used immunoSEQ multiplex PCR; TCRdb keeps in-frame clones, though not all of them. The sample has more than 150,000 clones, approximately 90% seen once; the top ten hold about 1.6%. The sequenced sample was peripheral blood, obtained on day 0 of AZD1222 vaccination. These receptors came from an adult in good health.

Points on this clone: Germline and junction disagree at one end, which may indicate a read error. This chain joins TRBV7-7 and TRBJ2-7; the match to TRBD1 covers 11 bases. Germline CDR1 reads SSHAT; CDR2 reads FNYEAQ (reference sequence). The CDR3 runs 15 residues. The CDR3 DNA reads TGTGCTAGCAGCATCGGACAGGGGGCTATGTACGAGCAGTACTTC. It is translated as CASSIGQGAMYEQYF. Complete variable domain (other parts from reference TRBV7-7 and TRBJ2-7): GAGVSQSPRYKVTKRGQDVTLRCDPISSHATLYWYQQALGQGPEFLTYFNYEAQPDKSGLPSDRFSAERPEGSISTLTIQRTEQRDSAMYRCASSIGQGAMYEQYFGPGTRLTVT.

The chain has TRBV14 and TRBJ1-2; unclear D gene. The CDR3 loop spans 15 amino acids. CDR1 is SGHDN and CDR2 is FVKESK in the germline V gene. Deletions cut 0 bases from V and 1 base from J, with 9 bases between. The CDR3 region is CASSQEWGINYGYTF. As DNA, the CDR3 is TGTGCCAGCAGCCAAGAATGGGGAATTAACTATGGCTACACCTTC.

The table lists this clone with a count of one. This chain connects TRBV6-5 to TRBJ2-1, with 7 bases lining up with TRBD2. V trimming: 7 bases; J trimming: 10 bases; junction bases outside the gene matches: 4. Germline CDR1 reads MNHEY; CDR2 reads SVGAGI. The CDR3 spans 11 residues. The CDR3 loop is CASKQAGEQFF. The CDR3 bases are TGTGCCAGCAAGCAAGCGGGGGAGCAGTTCTTC.

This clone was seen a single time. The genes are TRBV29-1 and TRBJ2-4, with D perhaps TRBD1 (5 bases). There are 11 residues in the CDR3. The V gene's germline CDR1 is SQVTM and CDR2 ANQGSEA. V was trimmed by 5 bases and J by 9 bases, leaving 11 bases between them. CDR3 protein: CSVWTLSIQYF. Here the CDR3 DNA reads TGCAGCGTTTGGACACTTAGCATTCAGTACTTC. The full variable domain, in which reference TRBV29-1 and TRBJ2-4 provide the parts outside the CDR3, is SAVISQKPSRDICQRGTSLTIQCQVDSQVTMMFWYRQQPGQSLTLIATANQGSEATYESGFVIDKFPISRPNLTFSTLTVSNMSPEDSSIYLCSVWTLSIQYFGAGTRLSVL.

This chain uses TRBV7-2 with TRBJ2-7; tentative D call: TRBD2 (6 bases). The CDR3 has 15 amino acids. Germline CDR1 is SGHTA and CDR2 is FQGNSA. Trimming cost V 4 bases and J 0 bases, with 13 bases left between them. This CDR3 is CASSWDSSSSYEQYF. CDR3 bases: TGTGCCAGCAGCTGGGACTCGTCGAGCTCCTACGAGCAGTACTTC.

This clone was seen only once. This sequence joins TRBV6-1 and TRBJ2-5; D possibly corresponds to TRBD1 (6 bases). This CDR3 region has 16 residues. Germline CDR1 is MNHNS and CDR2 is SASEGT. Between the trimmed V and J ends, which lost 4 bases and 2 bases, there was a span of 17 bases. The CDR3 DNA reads TGTGCCAGCAGTGTAGACATACGAGGGACACAAGAGACCCAGTACTTC. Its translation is CASSVDIRGTQETQYF.

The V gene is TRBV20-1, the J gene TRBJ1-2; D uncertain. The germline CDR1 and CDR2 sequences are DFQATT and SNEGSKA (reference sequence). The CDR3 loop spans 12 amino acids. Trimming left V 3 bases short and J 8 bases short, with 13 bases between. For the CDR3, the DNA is TGCAGTGCTAGTGTTCAAAGGTGGGGCTACACCTTC. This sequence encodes CSASVQRWGYTF.

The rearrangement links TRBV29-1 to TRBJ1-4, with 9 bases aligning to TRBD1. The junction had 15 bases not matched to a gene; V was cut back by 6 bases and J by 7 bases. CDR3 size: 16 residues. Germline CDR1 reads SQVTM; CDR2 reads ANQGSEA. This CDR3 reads CSVIPHTGGSGEKLFF. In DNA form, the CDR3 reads TGCAGCGTCATACCCCATACAGGGGGCAGCGGTGAAAAACTGTTTTTT.

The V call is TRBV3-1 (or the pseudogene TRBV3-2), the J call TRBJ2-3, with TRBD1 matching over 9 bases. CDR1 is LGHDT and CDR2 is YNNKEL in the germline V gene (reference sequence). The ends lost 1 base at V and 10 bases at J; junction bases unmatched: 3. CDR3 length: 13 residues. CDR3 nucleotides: TGTGCCAGCAGCCAAGCCACAGGGGGCGCGCAGTATTTT. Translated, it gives CASSQATGGAQYF.

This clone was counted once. The CDR3 bases are TGTGCCTGGACAAGAGGGGGTGAAGCTTTCTTT. Encoded protein: CAWTRGGEAFF. The gene calls are TRBV30 and TRBJ1-1; a possible D gene is TRBD1 (6 bases). CDR1 is GTSNPN, CDR2 SVGIG, per germline (reference sequence). V dropped 4 bases and J dropped 7 bases, with 10 bases sitting between them. This CDR3 has 11 amino acids.

Written as DNA, the CDR3 is TGTGCCAGAAGCTTAAACTCTAACGAGCAGTACTTC. This gives the protein CARSLNSNEQYF. The chain is built from TRBV7-5 and TRBJ2-7; TRBD2, the table's D call, lacks a check against the DNA. TRBV7-5 constitutes a pseudogene. The CDR3 runs to 12 residues.

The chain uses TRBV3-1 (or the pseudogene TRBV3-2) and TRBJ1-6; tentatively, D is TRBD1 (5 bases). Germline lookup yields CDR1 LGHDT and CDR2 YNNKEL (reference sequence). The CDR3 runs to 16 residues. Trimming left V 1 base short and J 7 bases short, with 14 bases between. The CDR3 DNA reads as TGTGCCAGCAGCCAAGGGGACGTCCATCCCAATTCACCCCTCCACTTT. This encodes CASSQGDVHPNSPLHF.

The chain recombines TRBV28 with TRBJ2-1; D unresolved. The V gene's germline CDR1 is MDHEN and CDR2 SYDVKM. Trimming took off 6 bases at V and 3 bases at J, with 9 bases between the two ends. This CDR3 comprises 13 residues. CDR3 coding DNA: TGTGCCAGCAGCCTCGGTTTCTACAATGAGCAGTTCTTC. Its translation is CASSLGFYNEQFF.

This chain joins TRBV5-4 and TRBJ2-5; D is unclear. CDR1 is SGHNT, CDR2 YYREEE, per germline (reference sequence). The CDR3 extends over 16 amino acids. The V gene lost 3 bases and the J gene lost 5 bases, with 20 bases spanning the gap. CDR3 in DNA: TGTGCCAGCAGCTCCAAGCGACTGCTGGCATTGGAGACCCAGTACTTC. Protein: CASSSKRLLALETQYF.

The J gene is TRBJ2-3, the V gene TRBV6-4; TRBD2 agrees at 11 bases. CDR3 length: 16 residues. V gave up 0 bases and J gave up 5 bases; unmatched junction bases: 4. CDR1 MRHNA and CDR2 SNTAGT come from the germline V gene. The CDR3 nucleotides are TGTGCCAGCAGTGACTCGACTAGCGGGGCGAAAGATACGCAGTATTTT. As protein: CASSDSTSGAKDTQYF.

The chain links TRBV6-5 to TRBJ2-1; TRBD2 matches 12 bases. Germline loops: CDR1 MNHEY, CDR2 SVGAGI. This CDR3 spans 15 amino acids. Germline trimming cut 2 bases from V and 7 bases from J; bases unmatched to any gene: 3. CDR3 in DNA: TGTGCCAGCAGTTACGCTAGCGGGGGGGTTAATGAGCAGTTCTTC. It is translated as CASSYASGGVNEQFF.

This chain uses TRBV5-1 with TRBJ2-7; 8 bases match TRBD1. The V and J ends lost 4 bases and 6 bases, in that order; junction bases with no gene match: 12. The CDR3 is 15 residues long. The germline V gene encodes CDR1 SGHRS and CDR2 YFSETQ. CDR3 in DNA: TGCGCCAGCAGCACATGGGGACAGGCCTTATTCGAGCAGTACTTC. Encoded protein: CASSTWGQALFEQYF. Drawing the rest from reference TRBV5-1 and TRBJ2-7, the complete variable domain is KAGVTQTPRYLIKTRGQQVTLSCSPISGHRSVSWYQQTPGQGLQFLFEYFSETQRNKGNFPGRFSGRQFSNSRSEMNVSTLELGDSALYLCASSTWGQALFEQYFGPGTRLTVT.

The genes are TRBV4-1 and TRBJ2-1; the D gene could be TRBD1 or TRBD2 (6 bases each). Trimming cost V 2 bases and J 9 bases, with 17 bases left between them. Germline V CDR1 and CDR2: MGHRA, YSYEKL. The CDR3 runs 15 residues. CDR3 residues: CASSQLGGDWGEQFF. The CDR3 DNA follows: TGCGCCAGCAGCCAATTGGGGGGCGACTGGGGTGAGCAGTTCTTC.

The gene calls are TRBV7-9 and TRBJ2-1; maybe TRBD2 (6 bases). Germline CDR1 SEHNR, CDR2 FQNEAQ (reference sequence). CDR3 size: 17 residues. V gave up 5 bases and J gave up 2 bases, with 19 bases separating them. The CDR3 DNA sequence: TGTGCCAGCAGCGGCCTCGCGGGATCCTACCCCTACAATGAGCAGTTCTTC. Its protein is CASSGLAGSYPYNEQFF.

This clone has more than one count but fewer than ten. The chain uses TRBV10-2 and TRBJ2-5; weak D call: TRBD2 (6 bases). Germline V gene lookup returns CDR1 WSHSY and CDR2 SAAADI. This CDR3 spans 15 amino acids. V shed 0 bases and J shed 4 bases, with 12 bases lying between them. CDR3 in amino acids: CASSESGGWGETQYF. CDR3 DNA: TGCGCCAGCAGTGAGTCCGGGGGATGGGGAGAGACCCAGTACTTC.

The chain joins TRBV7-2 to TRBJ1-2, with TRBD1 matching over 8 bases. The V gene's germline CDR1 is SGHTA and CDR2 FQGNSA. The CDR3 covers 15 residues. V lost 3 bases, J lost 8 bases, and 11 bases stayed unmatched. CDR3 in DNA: TGTGCCAGCAGCTTTCGGACAGGGCGTTATGGAGGCTACACCTTC. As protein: CASSFRTGRYGGYTF.

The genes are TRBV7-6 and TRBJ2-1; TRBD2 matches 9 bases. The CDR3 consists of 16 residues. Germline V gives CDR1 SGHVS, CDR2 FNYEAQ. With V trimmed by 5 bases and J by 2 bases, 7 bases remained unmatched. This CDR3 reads CASSQSGGRTYNEQFF. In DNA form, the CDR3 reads TGTGCCAGCAGCCAAAGCGGGGGGCGAACCTACAATGAGCAGTTCTTC.

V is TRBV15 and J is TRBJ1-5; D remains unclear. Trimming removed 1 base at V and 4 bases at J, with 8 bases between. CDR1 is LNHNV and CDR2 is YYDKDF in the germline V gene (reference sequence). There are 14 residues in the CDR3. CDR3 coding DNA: TGTGCCACCAGCAGAGGAAGGGAAAATCAGCCCCAGCATTTT. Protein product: CATSRGRENQPQHF.

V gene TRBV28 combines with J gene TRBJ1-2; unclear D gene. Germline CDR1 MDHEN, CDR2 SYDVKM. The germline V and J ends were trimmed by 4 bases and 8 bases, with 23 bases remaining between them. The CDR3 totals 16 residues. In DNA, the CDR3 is TGTGCCAGCAGTTCCCCACCCGAGACAACCATCCGAGGCTACACCTTC. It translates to CASSSPPETTIRGYTF.

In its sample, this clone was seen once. The CDR3 bases are TGTGCCAGCAGTAGGGGATATGAGCAGTTCTTC. Translating it yields CASSRGYEQFF. The J gene is TRBJ2-1, the V gene TRBV2; D is perhaps TRBD1 (5 bases). From germline, CDR1 is SNHLY and CDR2 FYNNEI. V was cut by 5 bases and J by 8 bases, with 7 bases left in between. The CDR3 has 11 amino acids.

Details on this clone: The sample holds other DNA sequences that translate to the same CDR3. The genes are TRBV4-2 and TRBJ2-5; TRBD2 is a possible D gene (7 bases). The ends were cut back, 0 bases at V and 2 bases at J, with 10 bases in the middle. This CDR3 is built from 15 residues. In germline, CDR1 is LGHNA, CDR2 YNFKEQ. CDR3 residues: CASSQDRGGQETQYF. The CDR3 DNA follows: TGTGCCAGCAGCCAAGATAGGGGGGGGCAAGAGACCCAGTACTTC.

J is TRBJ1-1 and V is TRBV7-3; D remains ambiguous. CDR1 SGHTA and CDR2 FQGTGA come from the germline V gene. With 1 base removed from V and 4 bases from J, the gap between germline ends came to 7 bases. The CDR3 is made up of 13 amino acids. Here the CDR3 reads CASSLNPATEAFF. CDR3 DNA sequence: TGTGCCAGCAGCTTAAACCCGGCCACTGAAGCTTTCTTT.

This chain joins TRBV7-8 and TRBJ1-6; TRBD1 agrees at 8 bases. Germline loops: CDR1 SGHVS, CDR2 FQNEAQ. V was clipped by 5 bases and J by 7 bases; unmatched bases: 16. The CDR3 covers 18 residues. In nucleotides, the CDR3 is TGTGCCAGCAGCCTTCGGGACAGGCCCCTCGGGGGCAATTCACCCCTCCACTTT. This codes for CASSLRDRPLGGNSPLHF.

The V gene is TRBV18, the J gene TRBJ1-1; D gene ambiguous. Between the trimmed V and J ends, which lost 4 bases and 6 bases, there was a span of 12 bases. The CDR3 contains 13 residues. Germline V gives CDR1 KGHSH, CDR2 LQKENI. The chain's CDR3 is CASSLGTHPEAFF. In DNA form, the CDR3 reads TGTGCCAGCTCACTTGGAACCCACCCTGAAGCTTTCTTT.

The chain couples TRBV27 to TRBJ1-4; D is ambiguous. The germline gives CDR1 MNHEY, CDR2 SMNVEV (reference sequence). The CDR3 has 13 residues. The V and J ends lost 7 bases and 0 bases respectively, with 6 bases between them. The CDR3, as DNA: TGTGCCAGCACTGATACAACTAATGAAAAACTGTTTTTT. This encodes CASTDTTNEKLFF.

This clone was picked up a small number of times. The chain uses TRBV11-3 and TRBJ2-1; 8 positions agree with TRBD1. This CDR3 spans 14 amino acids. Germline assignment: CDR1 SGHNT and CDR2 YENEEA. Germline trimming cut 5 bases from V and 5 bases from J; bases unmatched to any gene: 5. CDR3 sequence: CASSKRQGHNEQFF. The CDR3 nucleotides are TGTGCCAGCAGCAAAAGACAGGGGCACAATGAGCAGTTCTTC.

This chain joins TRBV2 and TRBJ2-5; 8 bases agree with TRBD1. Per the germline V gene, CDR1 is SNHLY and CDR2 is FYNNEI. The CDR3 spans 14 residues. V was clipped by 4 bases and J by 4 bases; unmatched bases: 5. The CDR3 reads CASSGQGSGETQYF. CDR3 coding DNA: TGTGCCAGCAGTGGACAGGGGTCAGGAGAGACCCAGTACTTC. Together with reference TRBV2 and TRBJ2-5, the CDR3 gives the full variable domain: EPEVTQTPSHQVTQMGQEVILRCVPISNHLYFYWYRQILGQKVEFLVSFYNNEISEKSEIFDDQFSVERPDGSNFTLKIRSTKLEDSAMYFCASSGQGSGETQYFGPGTRLLVL.